A single sample is the source of the 32 T cell receptor beta chains below, sequenced in a study of blood T cell repertoires in COVID-19. Libraries were prepared by immunoSEQ multiplex PCR; TCRdb keeps only in-frame clonotypes and omits some of them. The data hold 200,000 to 250,000 clones, with less than 90% observed a single time. Sequenced material: peripheral blood. These receptors came from a woman between 50 and 59 years old with acute or convalescent COVID-19.

The chain combines TRBV7-2 with TRBJ1-2; the D gene is possibly TRBD1 (6 bases). The V gene lost 1 base and the J gene lost 8 bases, with 14 bases spanning the gap. Germline V CDR1 and CDR2: SGHTA, FQGNSA. The CDR3 is made up of 14 amino acids. DNA of the CDR3: TGTGCCAGCAGCTTAGGAGACAGGCCACGCGGCTACACCTTC. Its protein is CASSLGDRPRGYTF.

This sequence joins TRBV6-5 and TRBJ2-5; D is ambiguous. V shed 4 bases and J shed 3 bases, with 9 bases lying between them. Germline CDR1 MNHEY, CDR2 SVGAGI. The CDR3 has 13 amino acids. The CDR3 DNA sequence: TGTGCCAGCAGTTTCCGATTAGAAGAGACCCAGTACTTC. Translated: CASSFRLEETQYF.

The V call is TRBV11-2, the J call TRBJ2-1; 12 nucleotides match TRBD2. The V gene's germline CDR1 is SGHAT and CDR2 FQNNGV. The V segment lost 4 bases and the J segment 3 bases; nucleotides outside the gene matches: 4. This CDR3 region has 16 residues. CDR3 in DNA: TGTGCCAGCAGCTCCTTACTAGCGGGAGGCTACAATGAGCAGTTCTTC. Translating gives CASSSLLAGGYNEQFF.

The J gene is TRBJ2-2, the V gene TRBV7-2; D may be TRBD1 (5 bases). Germline V gene lookup returns CDR1 SGHTA and CDR2 FQGNSA. The CDR3 is made up of 15 amino acids. Trimming removed 5 bases at V and 7 bases at J, with 17 bases between. The CDR3 coding sequence is TGTGCCAGCAGCCCTCAGGGCAGGGTTGTCGGGGAGCTGTTTTTT. Protein sequence: CASSPQGRVVGELFF.

This clone was counted once. This sequence joins TRBV19 and TRBJ1-1; 7 bases are a match to TRBD1. Trimming at V came to 4 bases and at J to 0 bases, leaving 2 bases not matched to a gene. The CDR3 has 14 residues. Per germline, CDR1 LNHDA and CDR2 SQIVND (reference sequence). The CDR3 protein is CASSRDRVNTEAFF. Here the CDR3 DNA reads TGTGCCAGTAGTAGAGACAGGGTGAACACTGAAGCTTTCTTT.

V and J are TRBV29-1 and TRBJ1-3; possible D gene TRBD1, 6 bases. Germline CDR1 reads SQVTM; CDR2 reads ANQGSEA. Trimming cost V 0 bases and J 10 bases, with 16 bases left between them. There are 14 residues in the CDR3. The CDR3 DNA is TGCAGCGTTGAAGATGGGCCGGTTAGGGGGACCATATATTTT. This encodes CSVEDGPVRGTIYF. Full variable domain (remainder filled in from reference TRBV29-1 and TRBJ1-3): SAVISQKPSRDICQRGTSLTIQCQVDSQVTMMFWYRQQPGQSLTLIATANQGSEATYESGFVIDKFPISRPNLTFSTLTVSNMSPEDSSIYLCSVEDGPVRGTIYFGEGSWLTVV.

The chain is built from TRBV7-2 and TRBJ2-2, with 8 bases identical to TRBD2. V dropped 1 base and J dropped 4; count of bases not matched to a gene: 5. This CDR3 contains 16 residues. Germline lookup yields CDR1 SGHTA and CDR2 FQGNSA. CDR3 coding DNA: TGTGCCAGCAGCTTAGTCGGGCTAGCGGGCACCGGGGAGCTGTTTTTT. Translation: CASSLVGLAGTGELFF. Looking up the rest from reference TRBV7-2 and TRBJ2-2 gives the full variable domain: GAGVSQSPSNKVTEKGKDVELRCDPISGHTALYWYRQSLGQGLEFLIYFQGNSAPDKSGLPSDRFSAERTGGSVSTLTIQRTQQEDSAVYLCASSLVGLAGTGELFFGEGSRLTVL.

The chain couples TRBV7-9 to TRBJ1-4; a weak D match, TRBD1 (5 bases). Germline CDR1 is SEHNR and CDR2 is FQNEAQ (reference sequence). V lost 5 bases, J lost 7 bases, and 20 bases lay in between. CDR3 size: 16 residues. The CDR3 coding sequence is TGTGCCAGCAGCCGGCCTTCAGGGAGGTTTGTTGAAAAACTGTTTTTT. It translates to CASSRPSGRFVEKLFF.

The rearrangement uses TRBV29-1 and TRBJ1-1; D gene uncertain. The CDR3 spans 12 residues. The germline CDR1 and CDR2 sequences are SQVTM and ANQGSEA. Deletions cut 7 bases from V and 1 base from J, with 10 bases between. CDR3 bases: TGCAGCGCCGGGTCCGGGAACACTGAAGCTTTCTTT. The encoded protein is CSAGSGNTEAFF.

J is TRBJ2-7 and V is TRBV6-5; D is undetermined. The CDR3 is 14 amino acids. In germline, CDR1 is MNHEY, CDR2 SVGAGI. Deletions cut 3 bases from V and 2 bases from J, with 11 bases between. CDR3 amino acids: CASSYVAGPYEQYF. As DNA, the CDR3 is TGTGCCAGCAGTTATGTGGCAGGTCCCTACGAGCAGTACTTC.

This clone appeared once. This rearrangement joins TRBV6-5 to TRBJ1-2; 7 nucleotides line up with TRBD1. This CDR3 spans 14 amino acids. CDR1 and CDR2 (germline): MNHEY, SVGAGI. V gave up 6 bases and J gave up 0 bases; unmatched junction bases: 4. The chain's CDR3 is CASREGATNYGYTF. CDR3 sequence (DNA): TGTGCCAGCAGAGAGGGGGCGACTAACTATGGCTACACCTTC.

This clone was seen a handful of times. The V and J genes are TRBV24-1 and TRBJ2-3; TRBD1 agrees at 10 bases. This CDR3 is built from 13 residues. Germline CDR1 is KGHDR and CDR2 is SFDVKD. Trimming removed 7 bases from V and 4 bases from J; junction bases left unmatched: 1. The CDR3 DNA reads TGTGCCACCAGAGGACAGGGGGCAGATACGCAGTATTTT. It translates to CATRGQGADTQYF.

The chain is built from TRBV6-5 and TRBJ2-7, with D possibly matching TRBD2 (5 bases). This CDR3 contains 15 residues. CDR1 is MNHEY, CDR2 SVGAGI, per germline. V was trimmed by 8 bases and J by 3 bases, leaving 20 bases between them. CDR3: CASQIRLGEIYEQYF. For the CDR3, the DNA is TGTGCCAGCCAGATTCGCCTTGGGGAGATCTACGAGCAGTACTTC.

This sequence joins TRBV18 and TRBJ1-1, with 8 bases lining up with TRBD1. With 3 bases clipped from V and 0 bases from J, the junction kept 3 bases outside the gene matches. Germline V gives CDR1 KGHSH, CDR2 LQKENI. The CDR3 consists of 15 residues. CDR3 loop: CASSPPTGVNTEAFF. The CDR3 bases are TGTGCCAGCTCACCGCCGACAGGGGTGAACACTGAAGCTTTCTTT.

The V and J genes are TRBV5-1 and TRBJ2-5; 15 nucleotides align to TRBD2. This CDR3 has 16 residues. V was clipped by 4 bases and J by 5 bases; unmatched bases: 6. Germline loops: CDR1 SGHRS, CDR2 YFSETQ. CDR3 sequence reads: CASSTGLAGGRETQYF. CDR3 nucleotides: TGCGCCAGCAGCACGGGACTAGCGGGAGGCCGGGAGACCCAGTACTTC.

The chain uses TRBV10-3 and TRBJ2-1, with TRBD2 identical over 8 bases. Per germline, CDR1 ENHRY and CDR2 SYGVKD. The CDR3 runs to 16 residues. V lost 7 bases and J lost 0; bases outside the gene matches: 8. The CDR3 region has the DNA TGTGCCATCACTCCGGGTAGCGGGGTCTCCTACAATGAGCAGTTCTTC. The encoded protein is CAITPGSGVSYNEQFF.

The rearrangement links TRBV4-3 to TRBJ2-5; 9 bases are a match to TRBD1. Unmatched junction bases numbered 7, after V lost 4 bases and J lost 4 bases. Germline V gene lookup returns CDR1 LGHNA and CDR2 YSLEER. The CDR3 consists of 15 residues. CDR3 sequence reads: CASSLGQGGGETQYF. The CDR3, as DNA: TGCGCCAGCAGCCTGGGACAGGGAGGGGGAGAGACCCAGTACTTC.

The chain joins TRBV6-4 to TRBJ1-2; 9 nucleotides line up with TRBD1. V shed 2 bases, J shed 6 bases, and the junction held 13 bases outside the gene matches. This CDR3 is 17 amino acids long. Germline V gene sequence: CDR1 MRHNA, CDR2 SNTAGT. The CDR3 nucleotides are TGTGCCAGCAGTGACGGCCAAACAGGGGGCGAAGTTAATGGCTACACCTTC. Translated, it gives CASSDGQTGGEVNGYTF.

The chain links TRBV3-1 (or the pseudogene TRBV3-2) to TRBJ2-7; 7 nucleotides line up with TRBD1. After removal of 5 bases from V and 3 bases from J, the junction contained 7 bases not matched to a gene. The CDR3 sequence is 14 residues long. CDR1 is LGHDT, CDR2 YNNKEL, per germline (reference sequence). CDR3 sequence (DNA): TGTGCCAGCAGCTTACAGGGGTCCCTCTACGAGCAGTACTTC. It encodes CASSLQGSLYEQYF.

The CDR3 coding sequence is TGTGCCAGCAGCCTCGGTAACACCGGGGAGCTGTTTTTT. It encodes CASSLGNTGELFF. The chain links TRBV7-2 to TRBJ2-2; no firm D call. In germline, CDR1 is SGHTA, CDR2 FQGNSA. V lost 5 bases and J 2 bases, leaving 6 bases between the germline ends. This CDR3 contains 13 residues.

Turning to this clone: This sample includes further DNA sequences coding for the same CDR3. The chain joins TRBV24-1 to TRBJ2-5; tentative D call: TRBD1 (5 bases). The V gene lost 2 bases and the J gene lost 2 bases, with 8 bases spanning the gap. CDR3 length equals 14 residues. Germline V gene data show CDR1 as KGHDR and CDR2 as SFDVKD. The CDR3 protein is CATSDSRQQETQYF. The DNA for the CDR3 is TGTGCCACCAGTGATTCTAGACAGCAAGAGACCCAGTACTTC.

The V and J genes are TRBV19 and TRBJ2-5; tentatively, D is TRBD1 (5 bases). The CDR3 is 13 residues long. Germline CDR1 is LNHDA and CDR2 is SQIVND (reference sequence). Trimming left V 5 bases short and J 1 base short, with 8 bases between. The chain's CDR3 is CASSRQFQETQYF. DNA for the CDR3: TGTGCCAGTAGTCGACAGTTCCAAGAGACCCAGTACTTC.

The count of this clone is one. The rearrangement uses TRBV24-1 and TRBJ2-3; TRBD2 agrees at 9 bases. The CDR3 length is 15 residues. Germline lookup yields CDR1 KGHDR and CDR2 SFDVKD. The junction had 5 bases not matched to a gene; V was cut back by 5 bases and J by 3 bases. CDR3 sequence: CATSVGGRATDTQYF. CDR3 nucleotide sequence: TGTGCCACCAGTGTCGGCGGGAGGGCAACAGATACGCAGTATTTT.

The chain uses TRBV5-6 and TRBJ1-5; 10 bases agree with TRBD1. V lost 5 bases to trimming and J lost 6 bases; unmatched junction nucleotides: 11. This CDR3 contains 16 residues. From germline, CDR1 is SGHDT and CDR2 YYEEEE. CDR3: CASSSDRGLVSQPQHF. The DNA for the CDR3 is TGTGCCAGCAGTAGCGACAGGGGGCTTGTTAGTCAGCCCCAGCATTTT.

The chain couples TRBV23-1 to TRBJ2-5, with TRBD1 matching 9 bases. TRBV23-1 is an ORF, and what it does is uncertain. This CDR3 has 18 residues. V trimming: 0 bases; J trimming: 2 bases; junction bases outside the gene matches: 10. The CDR3 DNA reads as TGCGCCAGCAGTCAATCGGAACAGGGGGCGAATTGGCAAGAGACCCAGTACTTC. This codes for CASSQSEQGANWQETQYF.

The gene calls are TRBV7-9 and TRBJ2-7, with 8 bases identical to TRBD2. The V gene's germline CDR1 is SEHNR and CDR2 FQNEAQ (reference sequence). The CDR3 runs to 14 residues. Losses at the gene ends were 0 bases for V and 3 bases for J; bases not matched to a gene: 1. CDR3 loop: CASSLASGIYEQYF. In nucleotides, the CDR3 is TGTGCCAGCAGCTTAGCTAGCGGGATCTACGAGCAGTACTTC.

CDR3: CSAGSGQGNEQYF. Here the CDR3 DNA reads TGCAGCGCAGGATCGGGACAGGGGAACGAGCAGTACTTC. This sequence joins TRBV29-1 and TRBJ2-7; 10 nucleotides agree with TRBD1. The CDR3 contains 13 residues. Losses at the gene ends were 7 bases for V and 5 bases for J; bases not matched to a gene: 8. Per germline, CDR1 SQVTM and CDR2 ANQGSEA.

The chain links TRBV5-6 to TRBJ2-7, with D hard to call. The ends were cut back, 4 bases at V and 2 bases at J, with 7 bases in the middle. The CDR3 length is 12 residues. From germline, CDR1 is SGHDT and CDR2 YYEEEE. DNA for the CDR3: TGTGCCAGCAGCGCGCAAGCCTACGAGCAGTACTTC. Protein: CASSAQAYEQYF.

V usage is TRBV6-6 and J usage is TRBJ1-6; a weak D match, TRBD1 (5 bases). Germline values: CDR1 MNHNY, CDR2 SVGAGI (reference sequence). Deletions cut 2 bases from V and 9 bases from J, with 11 bases between. The CDR3 has 14 residues. The CDR3 DNA sequence: TGTGCCAGCAGTTACGAAGGGGAGGGTTCACCCCTCCACTTT. Translating it yields CASSYEGEGSPLHF.

The chain links TRBV7-9 to TRBJ2-7; 10 bases are shared with TRBD2. Germline-derived CDR1 and CDR2 are SEHNR and FQNEAQ (reference sequence). The CDR3 runs to 16 residues. V lost 3 bases and J lost 7; bases outside the gene matches: 12. The chain's CDR3 is CASSLRAGGPAEEQYF. The CDR3 nucleotides are TGTGCCAGCAGCTTGAGAGCGGGAGGGCCAGCAGAAGAGCAGTACTTC.

The chain recombines TRBV6-5 with TRBJ1-1; 8 positions agree with TRBD1. The CDR3 extends over 12 amino acids. The germline V gene has CDR1 MNHEY and CDR2 SVGAGI. With 6 bases clipped from V and 6 bases from J, the junction kept 3 bases outside the gene matches. The DNA for the CDR3 is TGTGCCAGCAGGGGGACAGGCCCTGAAGCTTTCTTT. Residues: CASRGTGPEAFF.

The chain uses TRBV25-1 and TRBJ2-3, with TRBD2 matching 8 bases. The length of the CDR3 is 13 residues. CDR1 is MGHDK and CDR2 is SYGVNS in the germline V gene. The V gene end was trimmed by 7 bases and the J gene end by 0 bases; junction bases not matched to a gene: 0. The CDR3 spells CASTSGSTDTQYF. CDR3 in DNA: TGTGCCAGCACTAGCGGGAGCACAGATACGCAGTATTTT.